This T cell receptor (beta chain) was retrieved from a study of PD-1 blockade in classical Hodgkin lymphoma. Study-wide background: Intravenous infusions of nivolumab 3 mg/kg reached patients every 2 weeks. General study results and limits: Compared with healthy donors, newly diagnosed patients reportedly showed lower baseline TCR diversity. CD4+ TCR diversity, unlike CD8+, climbed significantly by C4D1. Excluded were patients who started nivolumab under 1 year after ASCT, a group that had lower diversity.

The V and J ends lost 2 bases and 8 bases respectively, with 16 bases between them. CDR3 length: 16 amino acids. Germline V gene sequence: CDR1 PRHDT, CDR2 FYEKMQ (reference sequence). Each patient's relapse followed autologous stem cell transplantation, and brentuximab vedotin exposure varied. Details on this clone: The antigen is undetermined.

The table came from immunoSEQ multiplex PCR; TCRdb's copy has only in-frame clones and leaves some out. The data show tens of thousands of clones, with 85% to 90% seen just once and over 12% held by the top ten. The material was peripheral blood mononuclear cells (PBMCs), obtained at baseline. The chain carries TRBV13 and TRBJ1-6; D not resolved. The sequence was obtained from a human donor with classical Hodgkin lymphoma. This CDR3 reads CASSLRGGRLDSPLHF. CDR3 DNA sequence: TGTGCCAGCAGCTTAAGAGGAGGTAGGCTGGATTCACCCCTCCACTTT.